The source of this T cell receptor (beta chain) is a study of technical replicates of blood from a handful of donors. This clone was detected once. The assay was immunoSEQ multiplex PCR, and TCRdb's table has in-frame clones only and misses some. This table has under 80,000 clones, almost 98% appearing once. The TCR was taken from a human donor in good health. The specimen sequenced was T cells isolated from PBMCs.

The CDR3: CASSLGLSMFF. CDR3 bases: TGTGCCAGCAGTTTAGGACTGTCGATGTTTTTT. V gene TRBV28 combines with J gene TRBJ2-2; a weak D match, TRBD2 (5 bases). Looked up from germline, CDR1 is MDHEN and CDR2 is SYDVKM. Between the trimmed V and J ends, which lost 2 bases and 15 bases, there was a span of 10 bases. This CDR3 contains 11 residues.